The clone carrying this T cell receptor (beta chain) has a handful of counts. Assay: immunoSEQ multiplex PCR; the TCRdb copy retains only in-frame clones and omits some. The top ten clones hold around 1.4% of a sample with about 1 million clones, under 80% of them seen once. The J segment lost 8 bases and the V segment lost 7 bases, leaving 2 bases of the junction unmatched. CDR3 size: 12 residues. Germline lookup yields CDR1 MGHDK and CDR2 SYGVNS. The data are from a study of shared clonotypes between healthy human individuals. Sequencing was carried out using memory CD4+ T cells sorted from blood. As to subset: CD45RA-negative fraction. The clonotype originates from a man between 18 and 35 years old in good health. The chain has TRBV25-1 and TRBJ1-4; TRBD1 agrees at 9 bases. The CDR3 sequence is CASTDRGEKLFF. The CDR3 region has the DNA TGTGCCAGCACGGACAGGGGAGAAAAACTGTTTTTT.